The 27 T cell receptor beta chains below were found in one sample sequenced in a study of post-analysis software for immune sequencing data (dated by TCRdb to between 2015 and 2017). Results the study describes overall, beyond this receptor: Patients showed significantly higher frequencies than controls for about 5 TRBV segments, among them TRBV5-6, TRBV5-1 and TRBV20-1.

The library was built by means of PCR. The run used an Illumina HiSeq 2500. Unique molecular identifiers were incorporated into TCR beta cDNA libraries to reduce PCR and sequencing biases. Using fastp trimming at Q25 and MiXCR clonotype assembly, TCRdb reanalyzed the public sequencing data and kept in-frame beta chains. Each entry merges the rows of one CDR3 protein and shows their most common DNA and genes. Recorded for this sample are roughly 800,000 distinct CDR3 sequences; 35% to 55% of them occurred a single time. In total, the top ten clones hold around 4.7% of the sample. Their antigens remain unidentified. Material for sequencing was blood. The receptors come from a girl between 5 and 17 years old with multiple sclerosis.

The J gene is TRBJ1-1, the V gene TRBV27; D gene unclear. Germline CDR1 reads MNHEY; CDR2 reads SMNVEV (reference sequence). The CDR3 is 15 residues long. V was shortened by 6 bases and J by 3 bases, with 17 bases between the two germline ends. CDR3 coding DNA: TGTGCCAGCAGCCCTGGAACGTTTCCGGACACTGAAGCTTTCTTT. As protein: CASSPGTFPDTEAFF.

The rearrangement links TRBV4-1 to TRBJ2-4; TRBD1 matches 11 bases. The last part of the DNA fits TRBJ2-7 better; the J call may be wrong. CDR1 is MGHRA, CDR2 YSYEKL, per germline. The CDR3 totals 18 residues. CDR3 nucleotides: TGCGCCAGCAGCCAAGAGCGGGACAGGGGGTTTAGGTCCTACGAGCAGTACTTC. The encoded protein is CASSQERDRGFRSYEQYF.

This clonotype appeared a single time. V usage is TRBV20-1 and J usage is TRBJ2-7, with 7 bases that match TRBD2. The CDR3 length is 15 residues. With 7 bases clipped from V and 3 bases from J, the junction kept 15 bases outside the gene matches. Per germline, CDR1 DFQATT and CDR2 SNEGSKA (reference sequence). CDR3 sequence reads: CSVRPGERGGYEQYF. The CDR3 DNA follows: TGCAGTGTTAGGCCCGGGGAGCGGGGTGGCTACGAGCAGTACTTC.

The chain has TRBV29-1 and TRBJ2-1; D possibly corresponds to TRBD2 (6 bases). V gave up 1 base and J gave up 12 bases, with 19 bases separating them. This CDR3 is 14 amino acids long. Germline-derived CDR1 and CDR2 are SQVTM and ANQGSEA. The CDR3 is CSVEGSGREGGQFF. Here the CDR3 DNA reads TGCAGCGTTGAAGGCTCAGGGCGGGAAGGTGGGCAGTTCTTC.

The CDR3 DNA is TGTGCGCGCCGGGCTAGCGGGGTCCGGTGGTACAATGAGCAGTTCTTC. It translates to CARRASGVRWYNEQFF. This chain links TRBV7-2 with TRBJ2-1; 9 bases line up with TRBD2. Looked up from germline, CDR1 is SGHTA and CDR2 is FQGNSA. This CDR3 is 16 amino acids long.

With respect to this clonotype: Germline is not matched at one junction end, which may reflect a read error. The chain combines TRBV7-7 with TRBJ2-3; 8 bases agree with TRBD1. The CDR3 has 15 residues. Looked up from germline, CDR1 is SSHAT and CDR2 is FNYEAQ (reference sequence). The CDR3 sequence is CASSPLDRARNTQYF. In nucleotides, the CDR3 is TGTGCTAGCAGCCCCTTGGACAGGGCAAGAAATACGCAGTATTTT.

The rearrangement joins TRBV29-1 to TRBJ2-7, with 8 bases lining up with TRBD2. After removal of 5 bases from V and 1 base from J, the junction contained 19 bases not matched to a gene. CDR1 and CDR2 (germline): SQVTM, ANQGSEA. The CDR3 spans 18 residues. CDR3 sequence (DNA): TGCAGCGTTCGAAGTCGGATTCGAGGAGCGGGAGAGTCCTACGAGCAGTACTTC. Translating gives CSVRSRIRGAGESYEQYF.

There are a few counts of this clonotype. The rearrangement links TRBV6-1 to TRBJ2-7, with TRBD2 matching 10 bases. V was pared by 5 bases and J by 0 bases, with 10 bases of the junction left unmatched. The CDR3 spans 17 residues. The germline CDR1 and CDR2 sequences are MNHNS and SASEGT. Here the CDR3 reads CASSPKIAGGSSYEQYF. CDR3 DNA sequence: TGTGCCAGCAGTCCAAAAATAGCGGGAGGAAGCTCCTACGAGCAGTACTTC.

The chain has TRBV7-9 and TRBJ1-1; TRBD1 agrees at 9 bases. Germline V gives CDR1 SEHNR, CDR2 FQNEAQ (reference sequence). V lost 5 bases and J lost 4; bases outside the gene matches: 11. The CDR3 is made up of 16 amino acids. CDR3 DNA: TGTGCCAGCAGCCCGGGATCGACAGGGGGTTTCACTGAAGCTTTCTTT. Amino acids: CASSPGSTGGFTEAFF.

This clonotype was observed a few times. The chain uses TRBV12-3 or TRBV12-4 and TRBJ2-3; 12 nucleotides line up with TRBD1. J gave up 3 bases and V 2 bases, and 3 bases lay outside the gene matches. The CDR3 totals 16 residues. CDR3 DNA: TGTGCCAGCAGTTTAAGGGGACAGGGGGCTACAGATACGCAGTATTTT. Protein: CASSLRGQGATDTQYF.

This clonotype appeared a few times. The J gene is TRBJ2-7, the V gene TRBV12-3 or TRBV12-4, with unresolved D. Trimming shortened V by 5 bases and J by 2 bases, and 16 bases separated the two germline ends. CDR3 length: 15 residues. The CDR3 sequence is CASSPTMARPYEQYF. CDR3 coding DNA: TGTGCCAGCAGTCCAACGATGGCCCGACCCTACGAGCAGTACTTC.

This clonotype was seen a few times. The V gene is TRBV20-1, the J gene TRBJ2-7, with a tentative D call TRBD1 (6 bases). In germline, CDR1 is DFQATT, CDR2 SNEGSKA (reference sequence). The CDR3 has 13 amino acids. Deletions cut 5 bases from V and 0 bases from J, with 11 bases between. The CDR3 DNA follows: TGCAGTGCTTGGTTGACAGGCTCCTACGAGCAGTACTTC. This gives the protein CSAWLTGSYEQYF.

Turning to this clonotype: One end of the junction varies from germline; a read error may be responsible. The chain uses TRBV4-1 and TRBJ1-2; D remains unclear. The germline V gene has CDR1 MGHRA and CDR2 YSYEKL. This CDR3 comprises 16 residues. The CDR3: CASSKEGGKPNYGYTF. In DNA form, the CDR3 reads TGCGCCAGCAGCAAAGAGGGTGGGAAACCTAACTATGGCTACACCTTC.

The chain employs TRBV5-1 and TRBJ1-2; D unclear. This CDR3 region has 13 residues. Per the germline V gene, CDR1 is SGHRS and CDR2 is YFSETQ. Trimming left V 6 bases short and J 3 bases short, with 12 bases between. The CDR3: CASIGELDYGYTF. The CDR3 nucleotides are TGCGCCAGCATTGGGGAACTGGACTATGGCTACACCTTC.

The chain employs TRBV6-5 and TRBJ2-3; 10 bases are shared with TRBD1. CDR1 and CDR2 from the germline V gene are MNHEY and SVGAGI. The CDR3 runs 15 residues. V shed 5 bases, J shed 2 bases, and the junction held 4 bases outside the gene matches. CDR3 loop: CASSATGGPTDTQYF. The CDR3 nucleotides read TGTGCCAGCAGTGCGACAGGGGGCCCCACAGATACGCAGTATTTT.

This clonotype was observed a few times. The V call is TRBV28, the J call TRBJ2-5; D may be TRBD2 (6 bases). The CDR3 extends over 15 amino acids. Trimming took 2 bases from V and 2 from J, leaving 12 bases between them. Germline V gene sequence: CDR1 MDHEN, CDR2 SYDVKM. CDR3 protein: CASSLGAGSQETQYF. The CDR3 coding sequence is TGTGCCAGCAGTTTAGGAGCGGGTTCACAAGAGACCCAGTACTTC.

This clonotype turned up a few times. V gene TRBV27 combines with J gene TRBJ2-3; 9 nucleotides agree with TRBD2. J was trimmed by 3 bases and V by 8 bases; bases with no gene match: 9. The CDR3 contains 15 residues. Per the germline V gene, CDR1 is MNHEY and CDR2 is SMNVEV (reference sequence). This CDR3 is CASLLSGRGTDTQYF. The CDR3 DNA follows: TGTGCCAGCCTCCTTAGCGGGAGAGGAACAGATACGCAGTATTTT.

The CDR3 is CASSKLLAGVFYEQYF. The CDR3 nucleotides read TGTGCCAGCAGCAAACTACTAGCGGGAGTGTTTTACGAGCAGTACTTC. The chain carries TRBV7-2 and TRBJ2-7; 11 bases are shared with TRBD2. CDR1 is SGHTA, CDR2 FQGNSA, per germline. The CDR3 is 16 amino acids. J was trimmed by 4 bases and V by 5 bases; bases with no gene match: 10.

Only a few counts were recorded for this clonotype. This sequence joins TRBV7-2 and TRBJ2-1; possibly TRBD2 for D (6 bases). CDR1 is SGHTA, CDR2 FQGNSA, per germline. Trimming stripped 10 bases from V and 3 bases from J, with 16 bases between. The CDR3 is made up of 14 amino acids. CDR3 coding DNA: TGTGCCACTGATAACGGGAGAGTCTACAATGAGCAGTTCTTC. It yields the protein CATDNGRVYNEQFF.

The chain links TRBV2 to TRBJ1-2; no reliable D call. The CDR3 sequence is 13 residues long. V gave up 4 bases and J gave up 4 bases, with 10 bases separating them. Germline CDR1 is SNHLY and CDR2 is FYNNEI. DNA for the CDR3: TGTGCCAGCAGTGTAAGCGGTGGCTATGGCTACACCTTC. Translation gives CASSVSGGYGYTF.

This clonotype turned up a few times. This chain's CDR3 is CASSSRTGAGYTF. The CDR3 DNA reads TGTGCCAGCAGCTCACGGACAGGGGCTGGCTACACCTTC. This sequence joins TRBV7-8 and TRBJ1-2, with 9 nucleotides matching TRBD1. Germline V gives CDR1 SGHVS, CDR2 FQNEAQ. The CDR3 has 13 residues. V was clipped by 4 bases and J by 7 bases; unmatched bases: 4. Supplemented by reference TRBV7-8 and TRBJ1-2, the full variable domain reads GAGVSQSPRYKVAKRGQDVALRCDPISGHVSLFWYQQALGQGPEFLTYFQNEAQLDKSGLPSDRFFAERPEGSVSTLKIQRTQQEDSAVYLCASSSRTGAGYTFGSGTRLTVV.

The chain's CDR3 is CSVRAGVNEQFF. CDR3 in DNA: TGCAGCGTTAGGGCGGGAGTCAATGAGCAGTTCTTC. The rearrangement links TRBV29-1 to TRBJ2-1; 7 bases align to TRBD2. Germline V lookup: CDR1 SQVTM, CDR2 ANQGSEA. V lost 5 bases to trimming and J lost 6 bases; unmatched junction nucleotides: 4. The CDR3 loop spans 12 amino acids.

The rearrangement joins TRBV20-1 to TRBJ2-7; 8 bases align to TRBD2. Losses at the gene ends were 3 bases for V and 2 bases for J; bases not matched to a gene: 9. Germline CDR1 and CDR2: DFQATT and SNEGSKA (reference sequence). This CDR3 is built from 15 residues. CDR3 DNA sequence: TGCAGTGCTAGCCCTGGCGGGAGGCCTACCTACGAGCAGTACTTC. Encoded protein: CSASPGGRPTYEQYF.

There are a few counts of this clonotype. This chain connects TRBV20-1 to TRBJ2-1, with TRBD2 matching over 12 bases. After removal of 0 bases from V and 5 bases from J, the junction contained 8 bases not matched to a gene. There are 17 residues in the CDR3. CDR1 is DFQATT, CDR2 SNEGSKA, per germline (reference sequence). The CDR3 DNA reads TGCAGTGCTAGAGACCGCCGGGCTAGCGGGAGGGACAATGAGCAGTTCTTC. Its protein product is CSARDRRASGRDNEQFF.

This clonotype was observed a handful of times. The chain recombines TRBV7-9 with TRBJ2-7, with a possible D match to TRBD2 (7 bases). Trimming took 1 base from V and 0 from J, leaving 10 bases between them. The CDR3 spans 15 residues. Germline-derived CDR1 and CDR2 are SEHNR and FQNEAQ (reference sequence). The CDR3 DNA reads TGTGCCAGCAGCTTAGAGGGGGGGGGCTCCTACGAGCAGTACTTC. It specifies CASSLEGGGSYEQYF. Looking up the rest from reference TRBV7-9 and TRBJ2-7 gives the full variable domain: DTGVSQNPRHKITKRGQNVTFRCDPISEHNRLYWYRQTLGQGPEFLTYFQNEAQLEKSRLLSDRFSAERPKGSFSTLEIQRTEQGDSAMYLCASSLEGGGSYEQYFGPGTRLTVT.

This clonotype was counted a few times. The V and J genes are TRBV20-1 and TRBJ2-1; D not certain. The V and J ends lost 5 bases and 3 bases respectively, with 2 bases between them. The CDR3 loop spans 10 amino acids. The germline gives CDR1 DFQATT, CDR2 SNEGSKA (reference sequence). CDR3 bases: TGCAGTGCTTGCTACAATGAGCAGTTCTTC. Its translation is CSACYNEQFF.

This clonotype showed up just a few times. The chain uses TRBV12-3 or TRBV12-4 and TRBJ2-7; D remains ambiguous. The CDR3 totals 13 residues. V was pared by 5 bases and J by 2 bases, with 10 bases between. The CDR3 here is CASSDLGPYEQYF. The CDR3 DNA reads TGTGCCAGCAGTGACTTGGGCCCCTACGAGCAGTACTTC.